This record looks at one TCR beta chain sequence and its context. The CDR3 runs 15 residues. Trimming left V 2 bases short and J 7 bases short, with 17 bases between. CDR1 is MNHNS, CDR2 SASEGT, per germline. Using immunoSEQ multiplex PCR, the repertoire was profiled, and TCRdb retains in-frame clones only, with some absent. The table lists around 480,000 clones, about nine tenths of them singletons, with roughly 12% in the top ten. This specimen comes from a study of blood T cell repertoires in COVID-19. Study context: Donors in the United States, Italy and Spain gave samples during acute or convalescent COVID-19.

The source of this sequence is a woman in her 50s with COVID-19, enrolled during active disease. The genes are TRBV6-1 and TRBJ1-2; TRBD1 is a possible D gene (5 bases). The specimen was peripheral blood. DNA for the CDR3: TGTGCCAGCAGTGAATTAAGTTGGGGCACAGGTGGCTACACCTTC. Its protein is CASSELSWGTGGYTF.